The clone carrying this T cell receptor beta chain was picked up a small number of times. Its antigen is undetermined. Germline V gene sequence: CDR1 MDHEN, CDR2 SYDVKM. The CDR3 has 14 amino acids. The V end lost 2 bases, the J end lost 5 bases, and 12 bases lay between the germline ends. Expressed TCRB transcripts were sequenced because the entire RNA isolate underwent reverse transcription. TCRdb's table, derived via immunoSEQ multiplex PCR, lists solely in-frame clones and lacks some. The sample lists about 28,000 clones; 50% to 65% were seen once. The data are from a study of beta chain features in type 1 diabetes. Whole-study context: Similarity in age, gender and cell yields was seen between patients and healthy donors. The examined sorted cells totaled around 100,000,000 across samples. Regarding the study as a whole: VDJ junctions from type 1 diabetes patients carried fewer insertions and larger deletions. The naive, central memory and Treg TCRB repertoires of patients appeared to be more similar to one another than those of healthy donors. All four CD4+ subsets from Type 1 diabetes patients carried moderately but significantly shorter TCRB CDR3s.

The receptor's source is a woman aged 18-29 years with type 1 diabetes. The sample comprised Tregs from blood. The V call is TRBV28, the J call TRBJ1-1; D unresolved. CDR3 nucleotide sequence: TGTGCCAGCAGTTTAGAGACACCTCGGACTGAAGCTTTCTTT. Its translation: CASSLETPRTEAFF.